A selection of T cell receptor beta chains follows, all from one sample in a study of graft-versus-host responses after intestinal transplantation. Here immunoSEQ multiplex PCR was the method, and the copy in TCRdb shows in-frame clones only, minus some. The sample has 950 to 1,500 clones, about 83% seen once. The sequencing here drew on PBMCs, taken 7 days after intestinal transplantation. These receptors came from a human patient who received an intestinal transplant, so some T cells may come from the graft donor. CDR3s include the opening cysteine and the closing phenylalanine or tryptophan. The order of the fields is J gene, V gene, clone size, D gene, CDR3 protein, CDR3 DNA. D genes are given only for firm matches. Clone size appears in some rows only: once, few, many, or a class for an expanded clone.

J gene: TRBJ2-1; V gene: TRBV7-3; clone size: -; D gene: -; CDR3 protein: CASSIDHYNEQFF; CDR3 DNA: TGTGCCAGCAGCATAGACCACTACAATGAGCAGTTCTTC
J gene: TRBJ2-7; V gene: TRBV7-9; clone size: -; D gene: TRBD1; CDR3 protein: CASSWYGQGCGYEQYF; CDR3 DNA: TGTGCCAGCAGCTGGTATGGACAGGGGTGCGGGTACGAGCAGTACTTC
J gene: TRBJ1-1; V gene: TRBV6-6; clone size: few; D gene: TRBD1; CDR3 protein: CASSYQGAVTEAFF; CDR3 DNA: TGTGCCAGCAGTTACCAGGGGGCCGTCACTGAAGCTTTCTTT
J gene: TRBJ2-7; V gene: TRBV19; clone size: -; D gene: TRBD1; CDR3 protein: CASRAGTGPHEQYF; CDR3 DNA: TGTGCCAGTAGAGCCGGGACAGGGCCGCATGAGCAGTACTTC
J gene: TRBJ1-2; V gene: TRBV5-1; clone size: -; D gene: TRBD1; CDR3 protein: CASSLGTGSYGYTF; CDR3 DNA: TGCGCCAGCAGCTTGGGGACAGGGTCCTATGGCTACACCTTC
J gene: TRBJ1-2; V gene: TRBV29-1; clone size: -; D gene: -; CDR3 protein: CSVEDLTGLYGYTF; CDR3 DNA: TGCAGCGTTGAAGATCTGACAGGCCTCTATGGCTACACCTTC
J gene: TRBJ2-7; V gene: TRBV25-1; clone size: once; D gene: -; CDR3 protein: CASSQAGQGFEYEQYF; CDR3 DNA: TGTGCCAGCAGTCAAGCCGGGCAGGGGTTTGAATACGAGCAGTACTTC
J gene: TRBJ1-2; V gene: TRBV2; clone size: -; D gene: TRBD1; CDR3 protein: CASRSGTGLYGYTF; CDR3 DNA: TGTGCCAGCAGATCCGGGACAGGCCTCTATGGCTACACCTTC
J gene: TRBJ2-7; V gene: TRBV18; clone size: -; D gene: TRBD1; CDR3 protein: CASSPPRVGGNSNEQYF; CDR3 DNA: TGTGCCAGCTCACCACCGCGGGTAGGGGGCAACAGTAACGAGCAGTACTTC
J gene: TRBJ2-3; V gene: TRBV7-8; clone size: -; D gene: -; CDR3 protein: CASSLARGEPTDTQYF; CDR3 DNA: TGTGCCAGCAGCTTAGCCAGGGGAGAACCTACAGATACGCAGTATTTT
J gene: TRBJ2-3; V gene: TRBV6-1; clone size: -; D gene: -; CDR3 protein: CASSALGGPIGTDTQYF; CDR3 DNA: TGTGCCAGCAGTGCTTTGGGAGGTCCGATCGGCACAGATACGCAGTATTTT
J gene: TRBJ2-5; V gene: TRBV10-2; clone size: few; D gene: TRBD2; CDR3 protein: CASSPGLAREETQYF; CDR3 DNA: TGCGCCAGCAGCCCGGGACTAGCGAGGGAAGAGACCCAGTACTTC
J gene: TRBJ2-5; V gene: TRBV9; clone size: once; D gene: -; CDR3 protein: CASSPNQETQYF; CDR3 DNA: TGTGCCAGCAGCCCTAACCAAGAGACCCAGTACTTC